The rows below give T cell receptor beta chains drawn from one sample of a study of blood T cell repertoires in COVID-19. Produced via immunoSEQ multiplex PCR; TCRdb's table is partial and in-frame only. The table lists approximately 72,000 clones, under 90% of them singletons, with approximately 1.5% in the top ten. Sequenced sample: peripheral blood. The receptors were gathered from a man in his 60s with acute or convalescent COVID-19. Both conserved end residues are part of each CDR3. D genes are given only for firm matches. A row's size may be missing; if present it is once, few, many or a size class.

CASSPGQGRDQPQHF	TGCGCCAGCTCACCCGGACAGGGAAGAGATCAGCCCCAGCATTTT	TRBV10-2	TRBJ1-5	TRBD1	.
CASSPGHLAGGSTDTQYF	TGTGCCAGCAGCCCGGGACATCTAGCGGGGGGAAGCACAGATACGCAGTATTTT	TRBV7-3	TRBJ2-3	TRBD2	.
CASSSGQSANYGYTF	TGTGCCAGCAGTTCGGGACAATCAGCTAACTATGGCTACACCTTC	TRBV7-9	TRBJ1-2	.	.
CASRGGGRDEQFF	TGTGCCAGCCGAGGCGGGGGAAGGGATGAGCAGTTCTTC	TRBV6-5	TRBJ2-1	TRBD2	.
CASSLGSPQWSTEAFF	TGCGCCAGCAGCTTGGGTTCCCCCCAGTGGAGCACTGAAGCTTTCTTT	TRBV5-1	TRBJ1-1	.	.
CASSLPGRTGVTEAFF	TGTGCCAGCAGCTTACCGGGGCGGACAGGGGTAACTGAAGCTTTCTTT	TRBV7-2	TRBJ1-1	TRBD1	.
CASSQRAGNYGYTF	TGCGCCAGCAGCCAACGGGCAGGGAACTATGGCTACACCTTC	TRBV5-1	TRBJ1-2	.	.
CASMGDRVFVGNTIYF	TGTGCCAGTATGGGAGACAGGGTCTTCGTTGGAAACACCATATATTTT	TRBV19	TRBJ1-3	TRBD1	.
CASSTDRGGNTEAFF	TGTGCCAGCAGCACAGACAGGGGAGGGAACACTGAAGCTTTCTTT	TRBV11-2	TRBJ1-1	TRBD1	.
CASSLTEGVEQFF	TGTGCCAGCAGCCTGACCGAAGGGGTTGAGCAGTTCTTC	TRBV7-6	TRBJ2-1	.	once
CASSDRDGNTIYF	TGTGCCAGCAGCGACCGCGATGGAAACACCATATATTTT	TRBV9	TRBJ1-3	.	.
CASSIQGTTKDLHF	TGTGCCAGTAGTATCCAAGGCACTACGAAGGACCTCCACTTT	TRBV19	TRBJ1-6	.	.
CASSVGTGGTEAFF	TGTGCCAGCAGCGTGGGGACAGGGGGAACTGAAGCTTTCTTT	TRBV9	TRBJ1-1	TRBD1	.
CASSYSGGKSGELFF	TGTGCCAGTAGTTATAGCGGGGGGAAAAGCGGGGAGCTGTTTTTT	TRBV19	TRBJ2-2	TRBD2	.
CASSPADRRNYGYTF	TGTGCCAGCTCACCTGCGGACAGGCGGAACTATGGCTACACCTTC	TRBV18	TRBJ1-2	TRBD1	.
CASSQVNLVSTDTQYF	TGCGCCAGCAGCCAAGTAAATCTAGTATCCACAGATACGCAGTATTTT	TRBV4-1	TRBJ2-3	.	few
CSVSTVREAFF	TGCAGCGTTTCGACAGTGCGGGAAGCTTTCTTT	TRBV29-1	TRBJ1-1	.	.
CASSWLGSNTEAFF	TGTGCCAGTAGTTGGCTCGGGTCGAACACTGAAGCTTTCTTT	TRBV19	TRBJ1-1	.	.
CAITPTGTPNTEAFF	TGTGCCATCACCCCCACCGGGACACCGAACACTGAAGCTTTCTTT	TRBV10-3	TRBJ1-1	.	once
CASRRQGTGNTEAFF	TGTGCCAGCAGACGACAGGGAACCGGGAACACTGAAGCTTTCTTT	TRBV2	TRBJ1-1	TRBD1	.
CASRPGLRSPLHF	TGTGCCAGCAGGCCAGGGTTGCGGTCACCCCTCCACTTT	TRBV27	TRBJ1-6	.	.
CASTNLGLSYNEQFF	TGTGCCAGCACGAATTTGGGACTTTCCTACAATGAGCAGTTCTTC	TRBV5-5	TRBJ2-1	.	.
CASSEDRLATEAFF	TGTGCCAGCAGTGAGGACAGATTAGCCACTGAAGCTTTCTTT	TRBV2	TRBJ1-1	.	.
CASSSSGQGGHGYTF	TGTGCCAGCAGCTCCTCGGGACAGGGGGGGCATGGCTACACCTTC	TRBV7-9	TRBJ1-2	TRBD1	.
CATSDSSATGGSVHEQYF	TGTGCCACCAGTGATTCGTCGGCTACAGGGGGCTCCGTCCACGAGCAGTACTTC	TRBV24-1	TRBJ2-7	TRBD1	.